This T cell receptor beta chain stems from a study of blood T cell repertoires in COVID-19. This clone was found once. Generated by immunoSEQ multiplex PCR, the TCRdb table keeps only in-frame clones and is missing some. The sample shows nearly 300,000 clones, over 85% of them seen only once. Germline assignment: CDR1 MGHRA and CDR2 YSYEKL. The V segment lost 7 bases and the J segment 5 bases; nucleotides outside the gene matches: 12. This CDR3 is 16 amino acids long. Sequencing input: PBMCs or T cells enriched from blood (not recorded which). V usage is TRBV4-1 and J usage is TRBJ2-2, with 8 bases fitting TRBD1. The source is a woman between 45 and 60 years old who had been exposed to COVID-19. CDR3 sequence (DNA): TGCGCCAGCACCTCGGGTTCAGGGGGCCGTACCGGGGAGCTGTTTTTT. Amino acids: CASTSGSGGRTGELFF.